This note documents a single TCR beta chain sequence. This clonotype was seen a handful of times. It lacks a known antigen. There are no base qualities to consult, and no much larger clone falls within one base. Libraries came from PCR. The instrument given in TCRdb is Illumina HiSeq 2500. TCR libraries were prepared with molecular barcoding, using unique molecular identifiers to normalize TCRbeta repertoire quantification. TCRdb's own reprocessing of the public reads used fastp at Q25 and MiXCR and kept productive beta chains. Entries that share a CDR3 protein sequence are merged under the most common genes and DNA. This sample gives about 580,000 distinct CDR3 sequences in total; 27% of them show up just once. Clones ranked in the top ten supply around a third of the sample. V is clipped by 6 bases and J by 1 base, and the sequence between their germline boundaries is 11 bases long. Including the terminal cysteine and phenylalanine, the CDR3 comprises 13 residues. The kept DNA is CDR3 alone, 39 bases in frame from the first base. The germline V gene (reference sequence) yields DFQATT for CDR1 and SNEGSKA for CDR2.

The sample's treatment or condition label is to be understood as: allogeneic hematopoietic cell transplantation with graft depleted of TCRalphabeta T cells and CD19 B cells. Transplant recipients were children who received TCRalphabeta/CD19-depleted allogeneic hematopoietic cell grafts. This specimen comes from a study of T-cell reconstitution after alpha-beta-depleted transplantation in children (dated by TCRdb to about 2016). Background for the entire study: Using TCR repertoire profiling, the study followed T-cell immune reconstitution in a quantitative way in children after TCRalphabeta/CD19-depleted allogeneic hematopoietic cell transplantation. What the authors observed across the whole study: Over the following months the frequencies of hyperexpanded clones went down, and after one year T-cell counts and TCRbeta diversity were mostly credited to newly produced T cells. The apparently early recovery of alphabetaT-cell counts about two months after transplant reportedly depended on only several hundred rapidly expanded clones that came from non-depleted graft cells. In some patients, the high TCRbeta diversity seen at day 60 was put down to recipient T cells and intrathymic progenitors that had survived conditioning.

This TCR was recovered from a boy younger than two with Wiskott-Aldrich syndrome, due to receive a stem cell transplant. The chain couples TRBV20-1 to TRBJ2-3; matching of 5 bases hints at TRBD1 as the D gene. The input for sequencing was PBMCs, taken before TCRalphabeta/CD19-depleted stem cell transplant. This receptor has the CDR3 CSAPDSRTDTQYF. The nucleotide sequence reads TGCAGTGCCCCAGACAGCCGCACAGATACGCAGTATTTT.